Presented here are 6 T cell receptor beta chains from one specimen sequenced in a study of blood T cell repertoires in COVID-19. Generated by immunoSEQ multiplex PCR, the TCRdb table keeps only in-frame clones and is missing some. The profile shows approximately 220,000 clones, around four fifths of them singletons. Sequenced input: peripheral blood. All receptors derive from a man aged 35 to 55 with acute or convalescent COVID-19.

This chain connects TRBV6-1 to TRBJ1-1, with 7 positions matching TRBD1. Trimming removed 6 bases from V and 2 bases from J; junction bases left unmatched: 6. CDR1 is MNHNS and CDR2 is SASEGT in the germline V gene. The CDR3 runs to 14 residues. CDR3 region: CASSSGQLNTEAFF. Written as DNA, the CDR3 is TGTGCCAGCAGCTCGGGACAGCTAAACACTGAAGCTTTCTTT.

This clone was detected only once. The chain carries TRBV5-8 and TRBJ2-5; 10 bases line up with TRBD1. Germline lookup yields CDR1 SGHTS and CDR2 YDEGEE. The CDR3 runs 16 residues. Germline trimming cut 4 bases from V and 3 bases from J; bases unmatched to any gene: 9. The CDR3 spells CASSPNRDRGEETQYF. As DNA, the CDR3 is TGTGCCAGCAGCCCAAACCGGGACAGGGGTGAAGAGACCCAGTACTTC.

The count of this clone is one. The rearrangement joins TRBV2 to TRBJ2-2; TRBD2 matches 10 bases. V lost 4 bases to trimming and J lost 6 bases; unmatched junction nucleotides: 5. Germline loops: CDR1 SNHLY, CDR2 FYNNEI. The CDR3 runs 15 residues. CDR3 DNA: TGTGCCAGCAGTGCCCTAGCGGGAGCGGCCGGGGAGCTGTTTTTT. Translated: CASSALAGAAGELFF.

The chain couples TRBV5-1 to TRBJ2-3; 8 nucleotides match TRBD1. V gave up 7 bases and J gave up 1 base; unmatched junction bases: 8. The CDR3 is made up of 15 amino acids. The germline V gene encodes CDR1 SGHRS and CDR2 YFSETQ. Written as DNA, the CDR3 is TGCGCCAGCTACAAAGGACAGGGACGCACAGATACGCAGTATTTT. Protein product: CASYKGQGRTDTQYF.

V usage is TRBV5-1 and J usage is TRBJ2-1, with 8 nucleotides matching TRBD2. Trimming at V came to 4 bases and at J to 2 bases, leaving 8 bases not matched to a gene. The CDR3 has 16 residues. Germline V lookup: CDR1 SGHRS, CDR2 YFSETQ. CDR3 protein: CASSPRRLATYNEQFF. DNA for the CDR3: TGCGCCAGCAGCCCCCGTAGACTAGCGACCTACAATGAGCAGTTCTTC.

The gene calls are TRBV27 and TRBJ2-1; TRBD2 matches at 14 bases. The V gene end was trimmed by 5 bases and the J gene end by 12 bases; junction bases not matched to a gene: 9. This CDR3 region has 15 residues. CDR1 and CDR2 (germline): MNHEY, SMNVEV (reference sequence). For the CDR3, the DNA is TGTGCCAGCAGTACCGGGACTAGCGGGAGAGACGGGCAGTTCTTC. The encoded protein is CASSTGTSGRDGQFF.